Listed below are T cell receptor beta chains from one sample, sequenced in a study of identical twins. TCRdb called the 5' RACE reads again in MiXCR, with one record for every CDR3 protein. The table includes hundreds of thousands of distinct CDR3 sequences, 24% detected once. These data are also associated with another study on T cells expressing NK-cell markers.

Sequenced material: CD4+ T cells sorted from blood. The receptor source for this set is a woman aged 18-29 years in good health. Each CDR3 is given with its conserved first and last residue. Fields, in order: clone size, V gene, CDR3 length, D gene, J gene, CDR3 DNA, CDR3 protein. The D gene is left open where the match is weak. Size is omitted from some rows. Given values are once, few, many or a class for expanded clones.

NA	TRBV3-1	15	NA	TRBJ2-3	TGTGCCAGCAGCCAAGAATTCCGACGCACAGATACGCAGTATTTT	CASSQEFRRTDTQYF
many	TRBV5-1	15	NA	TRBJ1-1	TGCGCCAGCAGCTTGGCCCCGGGGGCGAAAACTGAAGCTTTCTTT	CASSLAPGAKTEAFF
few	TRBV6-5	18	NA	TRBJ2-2	TGTGCCAGCAGTTACAGGACGGAGACAGTACGAAACACCGGGGAGCTGTTTTTT	CASSYRTETVRNTGELFF
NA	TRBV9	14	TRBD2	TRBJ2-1	TGTGCCAGCAGCGTAGAACTAGCGGGCGGCGAGCAGTTCTTC	CASSVELAGGEQFF
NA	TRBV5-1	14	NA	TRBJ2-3	TGCGCCAGCAGCTTGGAAAACCCTGCAGATACGCAGTATTTT	CASSLENPADTQYF
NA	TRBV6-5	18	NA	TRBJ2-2	TGTGCCAGCAGTTACCCCCATGGGGGGGGCGAAAATCTCGGGGAGCTGTTTTTT	CASSYPHGGGENLGELFF
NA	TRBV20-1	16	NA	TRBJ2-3	TGCAGTGCTAGAGATCCCTTGGCGGGATCGACAGATACGCAGTATTTT	CSARDPLAGSTDTQYF
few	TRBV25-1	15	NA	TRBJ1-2	TGTGCCAGCAGTCCGTCGGGATCCGTTAACTATGGCTACACCTTC	CASSPSGSVNYGYTF
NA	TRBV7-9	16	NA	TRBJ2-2	TGTGCCAGCAGATCAGAGGCTGGGTCGAACACCGGGGAGCTGTTTTTT	CASRSEAGSNTGELFF
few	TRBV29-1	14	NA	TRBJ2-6	TGCAGCGTTGAATCCCGGTCTGGGGCCAACGTCCTGACTTTC	CSVESRSGANVLTF
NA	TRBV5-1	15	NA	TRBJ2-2	TGCGCCAGCAACTCTGGGGGTTCGAACACCGGGGAGCTGTTTTTT	CASNSGGSNTGELFF
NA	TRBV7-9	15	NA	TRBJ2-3	TGTGCCAGCAGTTCAGTGGGATTCGGCACAGATACGCAGTATTTT	CASSSVGFGTDTQYF
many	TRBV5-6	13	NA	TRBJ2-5	TGTGCCAGCAGCTTTCCCCCTTCAGAGACCCAGTACTTC	CASSFPPSETQYF
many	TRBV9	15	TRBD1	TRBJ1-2	TGTGCCAGCAGCCCCCACCCGGGACAGGGGGATGGCTACACCTTC	CASSPHPGQGDGYTF
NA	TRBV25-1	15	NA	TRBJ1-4	TGTGCCAGCAGTGAAGGAAGGGCCTCGGGGGAAAAACTGTTTTTT	CASSEGRASGEKLFF
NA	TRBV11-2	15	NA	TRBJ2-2	TGTGCCAGCAGCTCTAGTTCCCTAAACACCGGGGAGCTGTTTTTT	CASSSSSLNTGELFF
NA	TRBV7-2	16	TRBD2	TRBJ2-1	TGTGCCAGCAGCTTAATGGTGATAGCGGGAGGCAATGAGCAGTTCTTC	CASSLMVIAGGNEQFF
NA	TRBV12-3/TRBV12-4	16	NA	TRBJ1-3	TGTGCCAGCAGTTCCCGAAATCCGGGGGCTGGAAACACCATATATTTT	CASSSRNPGAGNTIYF
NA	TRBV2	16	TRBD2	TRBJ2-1	TGTGCCAGCAGTGATCGGGCTAGCGGGGGGTACAATGAGCAGTTCTTC	CASSDRASGGYNEQFF
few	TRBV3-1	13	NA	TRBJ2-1	TGTGCCAGCAGCCACCTCAAGGGCAATGAGCAGTTCTTC	CASSHLKGNEQFF
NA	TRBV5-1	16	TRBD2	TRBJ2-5	TGCGCCAGCAGCTTCCCGCGGGGGGGCATTGGAGAGACCCAGTACTTC	CASSFPRGGIGETQYF
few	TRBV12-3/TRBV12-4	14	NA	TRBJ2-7	TGTGCCAGCAGTAATCGCCCCCTCTCCTACGAGCAGTACTTC	CASSNRPLSYEQYF
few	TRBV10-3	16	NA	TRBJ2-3	TGTGCCATCAGTGACTGGCCCAGGCCCGGGGCAGATACGCAGTATTTT	CAISDWPRPGADTQYF
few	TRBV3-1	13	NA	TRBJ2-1	TGTGCCAGCAGCCGGACAGCTTGGGTTGAGCAGTTCTTC	CASSRTAWVEQFF
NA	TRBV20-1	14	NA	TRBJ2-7	TGCAGTGCTGGGACCGGGACTCGGCCCTACGAGCAGTACTTC	CSAGTGTRPYEQYF
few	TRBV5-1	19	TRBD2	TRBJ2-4	TGCGCCAGCAGCCATCCGGGACTAGCGGGGGGGCAGGCCAAAAACATTCAGTACTTC	CASSHPGLAGGQAKNIQYF
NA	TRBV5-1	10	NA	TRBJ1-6	TGCGCCAGCAGGGATTCACCCCTCCACTTT	CASRDSPLHF
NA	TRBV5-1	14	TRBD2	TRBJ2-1	TGCGCCAGCAGCTACCGACTAGCGCGCAATGAGCAGTTCTTC	CASSYRLARNEQFF
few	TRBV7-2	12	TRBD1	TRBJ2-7	TGTGCCAGCAGCTTAACAGGGGCCGAGCAGTACTTC	CASSLTGAEQYF
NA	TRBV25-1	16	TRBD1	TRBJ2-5	TGTGCCAGCAGTGACCTAGGGACAGTGAAGCAAGAGACCCAGTACTTC	CASSDLGTVKQETQYF
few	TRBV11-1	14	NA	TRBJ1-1	TGTGCCAGCAGCTTAACAGGGATTCACACTGAAGCTTTCTTT	CASSLTGIHTEAFF
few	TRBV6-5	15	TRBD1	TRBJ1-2	TGTGCCAGCAGTTACAGCTGGGGACAGGGCTCTGGCTACACCTTC	CASSYSWGQGSGYTF
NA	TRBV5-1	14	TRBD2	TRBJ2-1	TGCGCCAGCAGCAAGAGCGGGGGGACCAATGAGCAGTTCTTC	CASSKSGGTNEQFF
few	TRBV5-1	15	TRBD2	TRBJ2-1	TGCGCCAGCAGCTTGCAGACTAGCGCTAACAATGAGCAGTTCTTC	CASSLQTSANNEQFF
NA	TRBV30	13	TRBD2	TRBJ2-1	TGTGCCTGGAGTGAGCTAGCGGCTAATGAGCAGTTCTTC	CAWSELAANEQFF
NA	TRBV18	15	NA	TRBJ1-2	TGTGCCAGCTCACCTAGAGGCGTTACTAACTATGGCTACACCTTC	CASSPRGVTNYGYTF
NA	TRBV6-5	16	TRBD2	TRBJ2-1	TGTGCCAGCAGTTCCCCCCGGCTAGCGGGAAGGGATGAGCAGTTCTTC	CASSSPRLAGRDEQFF
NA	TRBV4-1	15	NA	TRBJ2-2	TGCGCCAGCAGCCAAAGGACAGACTTCACCGGGGAGCTGTTTTTT	CASSQRTDFTGELFF
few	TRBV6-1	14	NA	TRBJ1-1	TGTGCCAGCTCCCGGCCCAGTTATAACACTGAAGCTTTCTTT	CASSRPSYNTEAFF
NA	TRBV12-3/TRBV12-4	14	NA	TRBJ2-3	TGTGCCAGCACCCCTTTAGTAGGGACAGATACGCAGTATTTT	CASTPLVGTDTQYF
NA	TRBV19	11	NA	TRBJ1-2	TGTGCCAGTAGCATACGATTTGGCTACACCTTC	CASSIRFGYTF
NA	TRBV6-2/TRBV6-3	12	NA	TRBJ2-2	TGTGCCAGCAGTCACAGGTCCGGGGAGCTGTTTTTT	CASSHRSGELFF
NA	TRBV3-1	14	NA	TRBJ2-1	TGTGCCAGCAGCCCCACCATGAGGGGTGTAGGGCGGTTCTTC	CASSPTMRGVGRFF
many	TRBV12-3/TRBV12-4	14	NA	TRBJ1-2	TGTGCCAGCAGTTTCTGGGTAAAGGGCCCTGGCTACACCTTC	CASSFWVKGPGYTF
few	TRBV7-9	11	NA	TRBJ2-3	TGTGCCAGCAGCTTCGAAAATACGCAGTATTTT	CASSFENTQYF
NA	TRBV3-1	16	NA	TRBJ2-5	TGTGCCAGCAGCCTTCTGGAGCGACTGTACCAAGAGACCCAGTACTTC	CASSLLERLYQETQYF
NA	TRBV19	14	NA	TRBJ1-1	TGTGCCAGTAGCCCATCCCCGAGGGTCGGTGAAGCTTTCTTT	CASSPSPRVGEAFF
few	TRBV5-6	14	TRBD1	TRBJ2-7	TGTGCCAGCAGCGTCCGGGACAGGGTCCCCGAGCAGTACTTC	CASSVRDRVPEQYF
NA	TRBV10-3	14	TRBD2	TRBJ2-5	TGTGCCATCAGTGAGTCGGGACTAGCGGAGACCCAGTACTTC	CAISESGLAETQYF
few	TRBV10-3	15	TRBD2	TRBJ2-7	TGTGCCATCAGTAGGACTAGCGGGACTGCCTACGAGCAGTACTTC	CAISRTSGTAYEQYF
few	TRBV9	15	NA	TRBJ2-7	TGTGCCAGCAGCGTAGGAGACAGGAATACCTACGAGCAGTACTTC	CASSVGDRNTYEQYF
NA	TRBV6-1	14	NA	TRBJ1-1	TGTGCCAGCAGTGGCCGGGTGTTCCCCACTGAAGCTTTCTTT	CASSGRVFPTEAFF
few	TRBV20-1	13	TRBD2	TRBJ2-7	TGCAGTGCTACCGGGACTAACCTCTACGAGCAGTACTTC	CSATGTNLYEQYF